The 5 T cell receptor beta chains below come from one sample, sequenced in a study of cytomegalovirus exposure and HLA in healthy donors. A multiplex PCR was run with 60 Vbeta primers and 13 Jbeta primers. TCRdb's table, derived via immunoSEQ multiplex PCR, lists solely in-frame clones and lacks some. Seen here are over 100,000 clones, 60% to 85% observed once, and the top ten hold 2% to 3%. The source material was PBMCs. The receptors shown here come from a female donor in good health and CMV-seronegative.

The chain joins TRBV6-1 to TRBJ2-3; 8 bases are shared with TRBD2. V lost 3 bases, J lost 2 bases, and 1 base stayed unmatched. This CDR3 comprises 14 residues. Germline CDR1 MNHNS, CDR2 SASEGT. This chain's CDR3 is CASSDGGATDTQYF. The CDR3 region has the DNA TGTGCCAGCAGTGACGGGGGGGCCACAGATACGCAGTATTTT.

This chain uses TRBV7-2 with TRBJ1-1; unclear D gene. V was pared by 3 bases and J by 1 base, with 9 bases between. Per the germline V gene, CDR1 is SGHTA and CDR2 is FQGNSA. The CDR3 is made up of 14 amino acids. This CDR3 reads CASSFNSQNTEAFF. CDR3 DNA sequence: TGTGCCAGCAGCTTTAACAGCCAGAACACTGAAGCTTTCTTT. Full variable domain (outside the CDR3, taken from reference TRBV7-2 and TRBJ1-1): GAGVSQSPSNKVTEKGKDVELRCDPISGHTALYWYRQSLGQGLEFLIYFQGNSAPDKSGLPSDRFSAERTGGSVSTLTIQRTQQEDSAVYLCASSFNSQNTEAFFGQGTRLTVV.

This clone was seen more than once but under ten times. This chain links TRBV10-3 with TRBJ2-7; the D gene is possibly TRBD1 (6 bases). CDR1 ENHRY and CDR2 SYGVKD come from the germline V gene. The CDR3 extends over 12 amino acids. Trimming stripped 6 bases from V and 3 bases from J, with 9 bases between. DNA for the CDR3: TGTGCCATCAGCGGACAGAGCTACGAGCAGTACTTC. It codes for CAISGQSYEQYF.

This clone turned up a few times. The V and J genes are TRBV6-5 and TRBJ1-1; 9 positions agree with TRBD1. After removal of 5 bases from V and 11 bases from J, the junction contained 12 bases not matched to a gene. Looked up from germline, CDR1 is MNHEY and CDR2 is SVGAGI. This CDR3 contains 14 residues. CDR3 nucleotides: TGTGCCAGCAGTCGCCGGGACAGGGCACCCGGGGCTTTCTTT. Translating gives CASSRRDRAPGAFF.

The V call is TRBV29-1, the J call TRBJ1-2; 7 positions agree with TRBD1. V shed 4 bases and J 7 bases; nucleotides not matched to a gene: 12. Germline assignment: CDR1 SQVTM and CDR2 ANQGSEA. The CDR3 runs to 14 residues. CDR3 bases: TGCAGCGTTGGTGGGGACCTCGACAGGGCTGGCTACACCTTC. Residues: CSVGGDLDRAGYTF.